This T cell receptor (beta chain) comes out of a study of OX40 agonist ivuxolimab in advanced cancers. This CDR3 has 13 amino acids. CDR1 is KGHSH, CDR2 LQKENI, per germline. V gave up 6 bases and J gave up 3 bases, with 12 bases separating them. Assay: immunoSEQ multiplex PCR; the TCRdb copy retains only in-frame clones and omits some. The sample comprises 70,000 to 90,000 clones, approximately 90% of which are singletons, and roughly 8% rests with the top ten. The sequencing used CD4+ or CD8+ T cells sorted from blood, collected in a trial of the OX40 agonist ivuxolimab. The sequence came from an adult with an advanced solid tumor such as melanoma, head and neck, liver or kidney cancer. The chain employs TRBV18 and TRBJ2-7; possibly TRBD1 for D (5 bases). The CDR3 DNA reads as TGTGCCAGCTCCCAAGGGGCCGACTACGAGCAGTACTTC. It codes for CASSQGADYEQYF.